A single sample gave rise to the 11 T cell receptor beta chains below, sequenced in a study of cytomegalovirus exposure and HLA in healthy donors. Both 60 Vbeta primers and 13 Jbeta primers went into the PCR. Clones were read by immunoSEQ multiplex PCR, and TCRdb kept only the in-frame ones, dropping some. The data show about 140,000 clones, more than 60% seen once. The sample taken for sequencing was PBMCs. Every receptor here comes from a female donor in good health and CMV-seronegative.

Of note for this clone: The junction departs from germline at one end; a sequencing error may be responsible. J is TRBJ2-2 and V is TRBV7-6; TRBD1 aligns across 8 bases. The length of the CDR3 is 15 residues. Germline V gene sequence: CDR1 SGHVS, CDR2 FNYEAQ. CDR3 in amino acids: CASSPGNRGTGGLFF. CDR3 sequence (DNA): TGTGCCAGCAGCCCTGGGAACAGGGGGACCGGGGGGCTGTTTTTT. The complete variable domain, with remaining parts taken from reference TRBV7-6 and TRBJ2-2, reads GAGVSQSPRYKVTKRGQDVALRCDPISGHVSLYWYRQALGQGPEFLTYFNYEAQQDKSGLPNDRFSAERPEGSISTLTIQRTEQRDSAMYRCASSPGNRGTGGLFFGEGSRLTVL.

Here the CDR3 DNA reads TGTGCCAGCAGAGAACAGGGGGCTGTCTCACCCCTCCACTTT. Its protein product is CASREQGAVSPLHF. The genes are TRBV6-1 and TRBJ1-6, with 9 bases fitting TRBD1. J lost 10 bases, V lost 6 bases, and 7 bases had no gene match. Germline V gene lookup returns CDR1 MNHNS and CDR2 SASEGT. The CDR3 loop spans 14 amino acids.

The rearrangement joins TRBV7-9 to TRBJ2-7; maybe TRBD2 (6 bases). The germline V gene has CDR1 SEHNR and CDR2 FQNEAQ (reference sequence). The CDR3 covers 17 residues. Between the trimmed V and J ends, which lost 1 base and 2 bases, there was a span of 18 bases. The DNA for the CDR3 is TGTGCCAGCAGCTTAGAAGATACGGGAGTTTGGCCCTACGAGCAGTACTTC. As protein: CASSLEDTGVWPYEQYF.

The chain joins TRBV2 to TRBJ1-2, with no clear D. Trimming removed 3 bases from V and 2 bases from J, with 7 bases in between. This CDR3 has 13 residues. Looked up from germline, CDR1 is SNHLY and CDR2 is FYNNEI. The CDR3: CASSDGRNYGYTF. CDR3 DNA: TGTGCCAGCAGTGATGGCAGAAACTATGGCTACACCTTC.

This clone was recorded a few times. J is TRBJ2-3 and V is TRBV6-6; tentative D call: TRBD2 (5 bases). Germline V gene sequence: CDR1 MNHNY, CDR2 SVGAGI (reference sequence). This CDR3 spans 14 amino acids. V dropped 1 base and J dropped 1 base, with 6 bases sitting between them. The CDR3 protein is CASSYYGGTDTQYF. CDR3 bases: TGTGCCAGCAGTTACTACGGGGGCACAGATACGCAGTATTTT.

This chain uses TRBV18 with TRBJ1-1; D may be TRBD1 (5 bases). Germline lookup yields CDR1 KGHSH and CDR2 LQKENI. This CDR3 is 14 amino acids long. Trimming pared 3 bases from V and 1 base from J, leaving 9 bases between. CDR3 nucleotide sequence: TGTGCCAGCTCACCCAGGGAGGCGAACACTGAAGCTTTCTTT. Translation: CASSPREANTEAFF.

The CDR3 spells CASSEWGVGSYEQYF. The DNA for the CDR3 is TGTGCCAGCAGTGAATGGGGGGTAGGGTCCTACGAGCAGTACTTC. The rearrangement uses TRBV6-1 and TRBJ2-7, with D possibly being TRBD2 (6 bases). Looked up from germline, CDR1 is MNHNS and CDR2 is SASEGT. The CDR3 spans 15 residues. V lost 2 bases to trimming and J lost 1 base, with 12 bases between them.

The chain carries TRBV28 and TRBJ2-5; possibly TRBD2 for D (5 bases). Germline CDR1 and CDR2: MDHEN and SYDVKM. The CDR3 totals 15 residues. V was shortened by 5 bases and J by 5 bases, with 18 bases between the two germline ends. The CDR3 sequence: CASSPNYGELETQYF. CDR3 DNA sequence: TGTGCCAGCAGTCCTAACTACGGGGAGTTGGAGACCCAGTACTTC.

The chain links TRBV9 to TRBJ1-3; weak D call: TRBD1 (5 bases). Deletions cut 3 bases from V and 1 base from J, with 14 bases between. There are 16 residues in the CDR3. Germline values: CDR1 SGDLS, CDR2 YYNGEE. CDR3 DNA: TGTGCCAGCAGCGCGCCCAGGGAAAGGTCTGGAAACACCATATATTTT. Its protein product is CASSAPRERSGNTIYF.

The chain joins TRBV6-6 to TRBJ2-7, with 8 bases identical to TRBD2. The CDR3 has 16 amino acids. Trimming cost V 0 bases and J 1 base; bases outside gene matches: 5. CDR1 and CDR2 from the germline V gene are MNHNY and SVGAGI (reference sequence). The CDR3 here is CASSYSPAGASYEQYF. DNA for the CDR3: TGTGCCAGCAGTTACTCTCCAGCGGGGGCTTCCTACGAGCAGTACTTC.

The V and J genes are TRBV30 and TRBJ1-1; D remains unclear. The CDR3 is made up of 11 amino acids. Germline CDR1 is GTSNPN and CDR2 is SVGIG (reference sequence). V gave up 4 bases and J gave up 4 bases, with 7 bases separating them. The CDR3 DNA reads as TGTGCCTGGAATCCGGGCACTGAAGCTTTCTTT. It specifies CAWNPGTEAFF.